The TCR beta chain under discussion was sequenced for a study of CD8+ T cells in alopecia areata. Study context: Treated patients received oral tofacitinib, 5 to 10 mg twice daily. General study findings and limits: The study also sequences resident alphabeta T cells of normal skin in scalp samples. In scalp and blood during tofacitinib, many expanded lesional clones persisted.

This clone was counted only a few times. What it binds is not known. RNA extraction was followed by reverse transcription into cDNA, which acted as the sequencing template. The data were produced by immunoSEQ multiplex PCR, yet TCRdb's version contains in-frame clones alone and is incomplete. The top ten clones hold roughly 0.5% of a sample with over 100,000 clones, 53% of them seen once. Treatment indicated: oral pan-JAK inhibitor, 5-10 mg twice daily. This sample comprised CD4+ T cells sorted from blood, obtained at week 4, from a patient treated with tofacitinib. This receptor was obtained from a human donor with alopecia areata.

The CDR3 DNA sequence: TGTGCCAGCAAAGGGACTAGCGGCTACAATGAGCAGTTCTTC. As protein: CASKGTSGYNEQFF. This sequence joins TRBV6-6 and TRBJ2-1, with 11 bases matching TRBD2. The V and J ends lost 7 bases and 3 bases, in that order; junction bases with no gene match: 2. The V gene's germline CDR1 is MNHNY and CDR2 SVGAGI (reference sequence). This CDR3 region has 14 residues.